This T cell receptor beta chain was documented in a study of tumor-infiltrating lymphocytes in primary liver carcinoma. Study in general: Samples had roughly 3.65 to 7.5 million productive TCRbeta reads, comparable between tissue types.

From 500 to 600 ng of total RNA, TCR beta-specific cDNA was reverse-transcribed using a constant-region primer. It was through three nested multiplex PCR rounds of slightly modified ARM-PCR that TCR beta libraries arose. With TRBV1-TRBV30 forward primers and a C-beta reverse primer, the first two PCR rounds were run for approximately 9 cycles each. TCRdb re-called the multiplex PCR reads with MiXCR, one entry per CDR3 protein. The data hold about 35,000 distinct CDR3 sequences, with roughly 70% observed a single time. V lost 3 bases, J lost 5 bases, and 21 bases lay in between. Germline-derived CDR1 and CDR2 are SGHRS and YFSETQ. This CDR3 is 17 amino acids long. From unsorted bulk tissue weighing about 20-32 mg, DNA and RNA were co-extracted.

J is TRBJ2-1 and V is TRBV5-1, with unresolved D. The origin of this receptor is a man aged 35 to 55 with primary liver carcinoma and hepatitis B virus infection. The sequencing sample was made of liver tumor tissue from sampling region 4. Indicated subset: tumor region T4, right-lateral pole. This CDR3 reads CASSSSSELPSHNEQFF. The CDR3, as DNA: TGCGCCAGCAGCTCCTCCTCCGAACTACCGTCCCACAATGAGCAGTTCTTC.